These 2 T cell receptor beta chains were all obtained from the same sample, sequenced in a study of cytomegalovirus exposure and HLA in healthy donors. PCR amplification relied on 60 Vbeta primers (plus 13 Jbeta primers). Profiling relied on immunoSEQ multiplex PCR, and the TCRdb table lists in-frame clones only, not all of them. The sample holds roughly 290,000 clones; 70% to 90% are singletons and the top ten take approximately 2.4%. The sequenced sample consisted of PBMCs. Receptors originate from a woman aged 18-29 years in good health and CMV-seronegative.

J is TRBJ2-5 and V is TRBV29-1, with D maybe TRBD2 (5 bases). The J call may be faulty, since TRBJ2-7 better matches the DNA end. The CDR3 loop spans 13 amino acids. Germline loops: CDR1 SQVTM, CDR2 ANQGSEA. The CDR3 spells CSVEIRGNTEQYF. In DNA, the CDR3 is TGCAGCGTTGAGATACGGGGAAACACCGAGCAGTACTTC.

The genes are TRBV7-2 and TRBJ1-1; D is unresolved. With 11 bases removed from V and 8 bases from J, the gap between germline ends came to 21 bases. Germline CDR1 and CDR2: SGHTA and FQGNSA. The CDR3 contains 13 residues. CDR3: CASGRPVAHEAFF. The CDR3 coding sequence is TGTGCCTCGGGGAGGCCGGTGGCCCACGAAGCTTTCTTT.